One and the same sample provided the 21 T cell receptor beta chains below, sequenced in a study of OX40 agonist ivuxolimab in advanced cancers. Method: immunoSEQ multiplex PCR; TCRdb's copy keeps in-frame clones and lacks some. The sample comprises around 76,000 clones, approximately 90% of which are singletons, and 8% rests with the top ten. The sequencing here drew on CD4+ or CD8+ T cells sorted from blood, taken in a trial of the OX40 agonist ivuxolimab. These receptors all come from an adult with an advanced solid tumor such as melanoma, head and neck, liver or kidney cancer.

The chain uses TRBV7-2 and TRBJ2-6, with 8 bases fitting TRBD2. This CDR3 region has 14 residues. Germline CDR1 reads SGHTA; CDR2 reads FQGNSA. The ends lost 9 bases at V and 0 bases at J; junction bases unmatched: 1. CDR3 nucleotides: TGTGCCAGGGGGACTAGCTCTGGGGCCAACGTCCTGACTTTC. Encoded protein: CARGTSSGANVLTF.

Only one count was recorded for this clone. V gene TRBV18 combines with J gene TRBJ1-3; 7 bases map to TRBD1. The germline gives CDR1 KGHSH, CDR2 LQKENI. The CDR3 is 19 residues long. V gave up 1 base and J gave up 1 base; unmatched junction bases: 13. CDR3 sequence reads: CASSPLSLTGRPSGNTIYF. The CDR3 coding sequence is TGTGCCAGCTCACCACTATCCCTGACAGGGCGACCATCTGGAAACACCATATATTTT. Variable domain in full (rest from reference TRBV18 and TRBJ1-3): NAGVMQNPRHLVRRRGQEARLRCSPMKGHSHVYWYRQLPEEGLKFMVYLQKENIIDESGMPKERFSAEFPKEGPSILRIQQVVRGDSAAYFCASSPLSLTGRPSGNTIYFGEGSWLTVV.

The rearrangement joins TRBV27 to TRBJ2-1, with 11 bases that match TRBD2. Germline V CDR1 and CDR2: MNHEY, SMNVEV (reference sequence). The trim removed 2 bases at V and 5 bases at J, leaving 11 bases unmatched. CDR3 length equals 18 residues. The CDR3 DNA is TGTGCCAGCAGTTTAAGGGGGGTAGCGGGAGGGCCGCACAATGAGCAGTTCTTC. As protein: CASSLRGVAGGPHNEQFF.

In its sample, this clone was seen a few times. The rearrangement uses TRBV9 and TRBJ2-7, with D perhaps matching TRBD1 or TRBD2 (5 bases each). This CDR3 comprises 21 residues. Trimming cost V 4 bases and J 2 bases, with 34 bases left between them. The germline CDR1 and CDR2 sequences are SGDLS and YYNGEE. CDR3 in amino acids: CASSPGARGGLENSRTYEQYF. The CDR3 region has the DNA TGTGCCAGCAGCCCCGGGGCCCGCGGCGGGCTAGAAAATAGTCGCACCTACGAGCAGTACTTC. Full variable domain (rest looked up from reference TRBV9 and TRBJ2-7): DSGVTQTPKHLITATGQRVTLRCSPRSGDLSVYWYQQSLDQGLQFLIQYYNGEERAKGNILERFSAQQFPDLHSELNLSSLELGDSALYFCASSPGARGGLENSRTYEQYFGPGTRLTVT.

This clone was found once. This chain joins TRBV7-2 and TRBJ2-1; D gene unclear. The CDR3 loop spans 15 amino acids. CDR1 is SGHTA, CDR2 FQGNSA, per germline. The germline V and J ends were trimmed by 5 bases and 0 bases, with 11 bases remaining between them. CDR3 bases: TGTGCCAGCAGCCAAGACTTCGGCTCCTACAATGAGCAGTTCTTC. This codes for CASSQDFGSYNEQFF.

This chain uses TRBV2 with TRBJ2-1, with 10 bases aligning to TRBD2. The CDR3 has 17 residues. Looked up from germline, CDR1 is SNHLY and CDR2 is FYNNEI. With 3 bases clipped from V and 4 bases from J, the junction kept 9 bases outside the gene matches. As DNA, the CDR3 is TGTGCCAGCAGTGATAGGAGGAGCGGGAGGGGGTACAATGAGCAGTTCTTC. Translating gives CASSDRRSGRGYNEQFF.

The CDR3 coding sequence is TGTGCCAGCAGTGCCCCCGACATCTACGAGCAGTACTTC. This gives the protein CASSAPDIYEQYF. V gene TRBV25-1 combines with J gene TRBJ2-7; D call uncertain. CDR1 is MGHDK, CDR2 SYGVNS, per germline. The V gene lost 4 bases and the J gene lost 3 bases, with 10 bases spanning the gap. The CDR3 has 13 amino acids.

This chain connects TRBV2 to TRBJ2-1; 7 positions match TRBD2. V was clipped by 9 bases and J by 7 bases; unmatched bases: 6. CDR3 size: 12 residues. CDR1 and CDR2 from the germline V gene are SNHLY and FYNNEI. DNA of the CDR3: TGTGCCAGGGGAGGGTTCGGGAATGAGCAGTTCTTC. Translated, it gives CARGGFGNEQFF. Full variable domain (remainder filled in from reference TRBV2 and TRBJ2-1): EPEVTQTPSHQVTQMGQEVILRCVPISNHLYFYWYRQILGQKVEFLVSFYNNEISEKSEIFDDQFSVERPDGSNFTLKIRSTKLEDSAMYFCARGGFGNEQFFGPGTRLTVL.

The chain joins TRBV27 to TRBJ1-6; D is ambiguous. The length of the CDR3 is 14 residues. V dropped 5 bases and J dropped 8 bases, with 13 bases sitting between them. Germline CDR1 and CDR2: MNHEY and SMNVEV (reference sequence). The CDR3 DNA sequence: TGTGCCAGCAGTCCATTAACCCGGGATTCACCCCTCCACTTT. As protein: CASSPLTRDSPLHF.

This chain uses TRBV6-1 with TRBJ2-7; no firm D call. V was trimmed by 7 bases and J by 1 base, leaving 14 bases between them. This CDR3 contains 14 residues. Per germline, CDR1 MNHNS and CDR2 SASEGT. The DNA of the CDR3 is TGTGCCAGCACCGGGTTTAGTGGGTCCTACGAGCAGTACTTC. Its protein product is CASTGFSGSYEQYF.

The rearrangement links TRBV18 to TRBJ2-7; maybe TRBD2 (6 bases). Germline V gene lookup returns CDR1 KGHSH and CDR2 LQKENI. Trimming pared 10 bases from V and 5 bases from J, leaving 9 bases between. This CDR3 is built from 10 residues. The CDR3 here is CATRGDEQYF. DNA of the CDR3: TGTGCCACCCGCGGGGACGAGCAGTACTTC.

V is TRBV15 and J is TRBJ2-1, with TRBD2 matching over 10 bases. The CDR3 sequence is 17 residues long. Per germline, CDR1 LNHNV and CDR2 YYDKDF (reference sequence). Unmatched junction bases numbered 6, after V lost 4 bases and J lost 0 bases. As DNA, the CDR3 is TGTGCCACCAGCACAAACCCTAGCGGGAGCTCCTACAATGAGCAGTTCTTC. The encoded protein is CATSTNPSGSSYNEQFF.

V gene TRBV14 combines with J gene TRBJ2-2, with TRBD1 as a possible D gene (5 bases). Trimming took 4 bases from V and 9 from J, leaving 12 bases between them. CDR3 length: 13 amino acids. The germline gives CDR1 SGHDN, CDR2 FVKESK. CDR3: CASSRLRGRELFF. CDR3 bases: TGTGCCAGCAGCCGCCTTAGGGGAAGGGAGCTGTTTTTT. Variable domain in full (rest from reference TRBV14 and TRBJ2-2): EAGVTQFPSHSVIEKGQTVTLRCDPISGHDNLYWYRRVMGKEIKFLLHFVKESKQDESGMPNNRFLAERTGGTYSTLKVQPAELEDSGVYFCASSRLRGRELFFGEGSRLTVL.

This rearrangement joins TRBV5-1 to TRBJ2-7; 11 bases map to TRBD2. This CDR3 is built from 17 residues. Germline V gene sequence: CDR1 SGHRS, CDR2 YFSETQ. With 2 bases clipped from V and 0 bases from J, the junction kept 7 bases outside the gene matches. The CDR3: CASSLLAGELSSYEQYF. For the CDR3, the DNA is TGCGCCAGCAGCTTACTAGCGGGGGAATTGAGCTCCTACGAGCAGTACTTC.

The rearrangement links TRBV6-6 to TRBJ2-2, with TRBD2 matching 7 bases. This CDR3 comprises 13 residues. V dropped 4 bases and J dropped 4; count of bases not matched to a gene: 0. From germline, CDR1 is MNHNY and CDR2 SVGAGI (reference sequence). CDR3 loop: CASSLAGTGELFF. CDR3 nucleotides: TGTGCCAGCAGTTTAGCGGGCACCGGGGAGCTGTTTTTT.

CDR3 sequence (DNA): TGCGCCAGCAGCCAACTCCAGGACAGCTCCTACGAGCAGTACTTC. This gives the protein CASSQLQDSSYEQYF. The rearrangement links TRBV4-3 to TRBJ2-7, with D tentatively TRBD1 (6 bases). V dropped 2 bases and J dropped 0 bases, with 11 bases sitting between them. The CDR3 consists of 15 residues. CDR1 and CDR2 from the germline V gene are LGHNA and YSLEER.

The V gene is TRBV6-6, the J gene TRBJ1-2, with no clear D. CDR3 size: 15 residues. Germline-derived CDR1 and CDR2 are MNHNY and SVGAGI (reference sequence). V lost 2 bases and J lost 6, with 16 bases in between. As DNA, the CDR3 is TGTGCCAGCAGTTACGATGCGGTCGTGGGCCATGGCTACACCTTC. It codes for CASSYDAVVGHGYTF.

The V gene is TRBV2, the J gene TRBJ1-2; a possible D gene is TRBD1 (6 bases). The CDR3 loop spans 15 amino acids. V lost 4 bases, J lost 2 bases, and 14 bases lay in between. Germline CDR1 reads SNHLY; CDR2 reads FYNNEI. The CDR3 spells CASSVWWDTNYGYTF. The DNA for the CDR3 is TGTGCCAGCAGTGTATGGTGGGACACCAACTATGGCTACACCTTC.

A few counts support this clone. The chain joins TRBV15 to TRBJ1-5, with TRBD1 as a possible D gene (5 bases). The CDR3 sequence is 14 residues long. The germline CDR1 and CDR2 sequences are LNHNV and YYDKDF (reference sequence). Trimming removed 1 base at V and 8 bases at J, with 12 bases between. The CDR3 bases are TGTGCCACCAGCAGAGCGAAGGGACCAGAGCCCCAGCATTTT. Translated, it gives CATSRAKGPEPQHF.

V usage is TRBV2 and J usage is TRBJ1-1; no reliable D call. Germline V lookup: CDR1 SNHLY, CDR2 FYNNEI. The V gene lost 4 bases and the J gene lost 8 bases, with 20 bases spanning the gap. The CDR3 loop spans 15 amino acids. CDR3 bases: TGTGCCAGCAGTGGACCCTTAACCCCGAGGAGGGAAGCTTTCTTT. Translated: CASSGPLTPRREAFF.

This CDR3 reads CAWSPTYNEQFF. Here the CDR3 DNA reads TGTGCCTGGAGTCCCACGTACAATGAGCAGTTCTTC. V and J are TRBV30 and TRBJ2-1; D not resolved. The CDR3 totals 12 residues. CDR1 is GTSNPN, CDR2 SVGIG, per germline (reference sequence). V was pared by 2 bases and J by 4 bases, with 6 bases between.